The 14 T cell receptor beta chains presented below share a single source sample, sequenced in a study of patients and donors after allogeneic stem cell transplantation. TCRdb processed the RT-PCR reads anew with MiXCR; each CDR3 protein has one entry. This sample has roughly 940,000 distinct CDR3 sequences, with around 17% found just once. Input material: blood, either unsorted or a sorted T cell fraction (not recorded which). These receptors originate from a human donor who was either an allogeneic HSCT recipient or a stem cell or donor lymphocyte infusion donor (not recorded which). It is not recorded whose cells these are; they may come from a transplant donor.

V and J are TRBV4-2 and TRBJ2-1, with 10 bases lining up with TRBD2. The CDR3 runs to 14 residues. Germline V gene sequence: CDR1 LGHNA, CDR2 YNFKEQ. J was trimmed by 7 bases and V by 10 bases; bases with no gene match: 10. Here the CDR3 reads CAISSGGAGNEQFF. The DNA for the CDR3 is TGTGCCATTTCAAGCGGGGGGGCCGGGAATGAGCAGTTCTTC.

The sample holds a few counts of this clonotype. The CDR3: CASSQGHPPAEQYF. CDR3 coding DNA: TGTGCCAGCAGCCAAGGACACCCCCCGGCCGAGCAGTACTTC. The chain uses TRBV3-1 and TRBJ2-7, with D hard to call. This CDR3 has 14 amino acids. Looked up from germline, CDR1 is LGHDT and CDR2 is YNNKEL (reference sequence). The V end lost 1 base, the J end lost 6 bases, and 13 bases lay between the germline ends.

CDR3 DNA: TGTGCCAGCATGTCAACCCTAGAGGGCTACAATGAGCAGTTCTTC. Translation gives CASMSTLEGYNEQFF. The V gene is TRBV2, the J gene TRBJ2-1, with D perhaps TRBD2 (5 bases). Germline CDR1 reads SNHLY; CDR2 reads FYNNEI. The CDR3 runs to 15 residues. V was cut by 7 bases and J by 3 bases, with 16 bases left in between.

The gene calls are TRBV11-2 and TRBJ2-2; D may be TRBD1 or TRBD2 (5 bases each). The V end was cut by 5 bases, the J end by 4 bases, with 14 bases between. Germline CDR1 and CDR2: SGHAT and FQNNGV. The CDR3 spans 15 residues. For the CDR3, the DNA is TGTGCCAGCAGCAGGGGAGCTACACGCACCGGGGAGCTGTTTTTT. Translated: CASSRGATRTGELFF.

Only a few counts were recorded for this clonotype. V usage is TRBV20-1 and J usage is TRBJ2-7; D is possibly TRBD1 (6 bases). Trimming left V 3 bases short and J 2 bases short, with 17 bases between. Germline CDR1 DFQATT, CDR2 SNEGSKA (reference sequence). The CDR3 is 15 amino acids. CDR3 protein: CSASLQGRTTYEQYF. DNA of the CDR3: TGCAGTGCTAGCCTACAGGGCAGGACCACCTACGAGCAGTACTTC.

The chain has TRBV6-2 or TRBV6-3 and TRBJ1-1, with D uncertain. The germline gives CDR1 MNHEY, CDR2 SVGEGT. V was trimmed by 0 bases and J by 4 bases, leaving 18 bases between them. CDR3 size: 17 residues. In DNA form, the CDR3 reads TGTGCCAGCAGTTACTCGTATAGAAAGGAATTGAGCACTGAAGCTTTCTTT. It translates to CASSYSYRKELSTEAFF.

This clonotype was detected only a few times. The rearrangement joins TRBV18 to TRBJ2-5, with D perhaps being TRBD1 or TRBD2 (5 bases each). CDR3 length: 14 amino acids. V lost 1 base and J lost 4, with 10 bases in between. Germline loops: CDR1 KGHSH, CDR2 LQKENI. The CDR3 DNA reads as TGTGCCAGCTCACCACGCTTTGGGGGAGAGACCCAGTACTTC. Its protein is CASSPRFGGETQYF.

This clonotype was detected only a few times. This chain connects TRBV3-1 to TRBJ1-5, with D hard to call. V gave up 2 bases and J gave up 2 bases, with 7 bases separating them. Germline V lookup: CDR1 LGHDT, CDR2 YNNKEL (reference sequence). There are 14 residues in the CDR3. As DNA, the CDR3 is TGTGCCAGCAGCCAACGGTGGGGCAATCAGCCCCAGCATTTT. It codes for CASSQRWGNQPQHF.

This clonotype showed up many times. The genes are TRBV5-6 and TRBJ1-1; tentative D call: TRBD1 (6 bases). The CDR3 length is 13 residues. Trimming pared 3 bases from V and 8 bases from J, leaving 14 bases between. In germline, CDR1 is SGHDT, CDR2 YYEEEE. CDR3 loop: CASSSTGRTEAFF. The DNA for the CDR3 is TGTGCCAGCAGCTCCACAGGGAGGACCGAAGCTTTCTTT. Full variable domain (missing parts from reference TRBV5-6 and TRBJ1-1): DAGVTQSPTHLIKTRGQQVTLRCSPKSGHDTVSWYQQALGQGPQFIFQYYEEEERQRGNFPDRFSGHQFPNYSSELNVNALLLGDSALYLCASSSTGRTEAFFGQGTRLTVV.

The chain joins TRBV24-1 to TRBJ2-1, with D possibly being TRBD1 or TRBD2 (6 bases each). Trimming cost V 0 bases and J 15 bases, with 14 bases left between them. The CDR3 is made up of 13 amino acids. Per germline, CDR1 KGHDR and CDR2 SFDVKD. In DNA form, the CDR3 reads TGTGCCACCAGTGATTTGTACGGGGGCGAACGGTTCTTC. Encoded protein: CATSDLYGGERFF.

This clonotype was recorded a few times. The rearrangement uses TRBV7-6 and TRBJ1-1, with D possibly being TRBD1 (5 bases). The CDR3 has 13 amino acids. Per the germline V gene, CDR1 is SGHVS and CDR2 is FNYEAQ. V was shortened by 6 bases and J by 1 base, with 9 bases between the two germline ends. The DNA of the CDR3 is TGTGCCAGCAGGGTGGACAAGAACACTGAAGCTTTCTTT. Protein sequence: CASRVDKNTEAFF.

This clonotype was detected a few times. The chain joins TRBV5-5 to TRBJ1-4; D gene uncertain. CDR3 length: 16 residues. Looked up from germline, CDR1 is SGHKS and CDR2 is YYEKEE (reference sequence). V was shortened by 0 bases and J by 7 bases, with 16 bases between the two germline ends. CDR3 in amino acids: CASSLGSGGSGEKLFF. CDR3 nucleotides: TGTGCCAGCAGCTTGGGGTCCGGAGGAAGTGGTGAAAAACTGTTTTTT. Looking up the rest from reference TRBV5-5 and TRBJ1-4 gives the full variable domain: DAGVTQSPTHLIKTRGQQVTLRCSPISGHKSVSWYQQVLGQGPQFIFQYYEKEERGRGNFPDRFSARQFPNYSSELNVNALLLGDSALYLCASSLGSGGSGEKLFFGSGTQLSVL.

This clonotype was seen only a few times. CDR3 sequence: CASSPPLWRGAKASTDTQYF. The CDR3 nucleotides read TGTGCCAGCAGCCCTCCTCTCTGGCGGGGGGCAAAGGCGAGCACAGATACGCAGTATTTT. The chain uses TRBV6-2 or TRBV6-3 and TRBJ2-3; the match to TRBD2 covers 8 bases. The germline gives CDR1 MNHEY, CDR2 SVGEGT. V was pared by 6 bases and J by 0 bases, with 20 bases of the junction left unmatched. The CDR3 length is 20 residues.

The chain joins TRBV2 to TRBJ1-5, with D possibly matching TRBD1 (5 bases). The ends were cut back, 3 bases at V and 2 bases at J, with 14 bases in the middle. The CDR3 has 16 residues. The V gene's germline CDR1 is SNHLY and CDR2 FYNNEI. CDR3 coding DNA: TGTGCCAGCAGTGAGGGGCACAGCCTTGGCAATCAGCCCCAGCATTTT. Its translation is CASSEGHSLGNQPQHF. Combining the CDR3 with reference TRBV2 and TRBJ1-5 gives the whole variable domain EPEVTQTPSHQVTQMGQEVILRCVPISNHLYFYWYRQILGQKVEFLVSFYNNEISEKSEIFDDQFSVERPDGSNFTLKIRSTKLEDSAMYFCASSEGHSLGNQPQHFGDGTRLSIL.